This T cell receptor (beta chain) came from a study of blood T cells in healthy people across ages. Notes on this clonotype: Its target is not known.

Then a second PCR, running about 7 to 11 cycles, was carried out with a sample-barcoded 5' primer and a J-beta primer mix. TCRdb re-derived calls from the 5' RACE reads in MiXCR, one entry per CDR3 protein. The sample consists of 800,000 or so distinct CDR3 sequences, 46% of them appearing once. Study observations and caveats: TCR beta diversity per million T cells fell roughly linearly with age. The study lacked donor CMV status, which possibly confounded expanded clonotype changes. Estimates of diversity drawn from one million T cells were considered underestimates.

The sample providers were healthy Caucasian people from Russia, aged roughly 6 to 95. The source of this sequence is a man older than 75 in good health. Material for sequencing was blood.

CDR3 residues: CASSQVSSPLHF. The CDR3, as DNA: TGTGCCAGCAGCCAGGTATCGTCACCCCTCCACTTT. The rearrangement links TRBV7-8 to TRBJ1-6; no clear D. Germline-derived CDR1 and CDR2 are SGHVS and FQNEAQ. V shed 5 bases and J shed 10 bases, with 9 bases lying between them. This CDR3 comprises 12 residues.